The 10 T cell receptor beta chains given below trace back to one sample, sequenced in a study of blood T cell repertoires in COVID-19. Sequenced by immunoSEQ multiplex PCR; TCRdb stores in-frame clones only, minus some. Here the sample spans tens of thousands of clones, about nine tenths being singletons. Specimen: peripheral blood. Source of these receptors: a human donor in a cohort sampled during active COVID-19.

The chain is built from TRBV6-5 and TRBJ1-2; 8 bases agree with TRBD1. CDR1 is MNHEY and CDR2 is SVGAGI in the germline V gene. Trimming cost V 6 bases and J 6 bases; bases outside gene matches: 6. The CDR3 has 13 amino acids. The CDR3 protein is CASSSDRGHGYTF. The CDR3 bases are TGTGCCAGCAGCTCCGACAGGGGTCATGGCTACACCTTC.

The DNA of the CDR3 is TGCGCCAGCAGCTTGGACAATTCCAATGAAAAACTGTTTTTT. The encoded protein is CASSLDNSNEKLFF. V usage is TRBV5-1 and J usage is TRBJ1-4; D not certain. Germline CDR1 is SGHRS and CDR2 is YFSETQ. The CDR3 is 14 residues long. The ends were cut back, 0 bases at V and 5 bases at J, with 8 bases in the middle.

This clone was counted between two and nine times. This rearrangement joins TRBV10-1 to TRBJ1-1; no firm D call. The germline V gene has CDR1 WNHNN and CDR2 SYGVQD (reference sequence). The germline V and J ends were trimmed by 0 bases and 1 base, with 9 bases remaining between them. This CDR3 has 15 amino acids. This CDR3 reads CASSESQRPNTEAFF. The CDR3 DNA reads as TGCGCCAGCAGTGAGTCACAGAGACCGAACACTGAAGCTTTCTTT.

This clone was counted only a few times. The CDR3 nucleotides are TGTGCCAGCTCACCCTTCCGGGGGGGCGGCTACACCTTC. Translating gives CASSPFRGGGYTF. The J gene is TRBJ1-2, the V gene TRBV18; D might be TRBD1 (6 bases). The V gene's germline CDR1 is KGHSH and CDR2 LQKENI. The CDR3 runs to 13 residues. The ends were cut back, 3 bases at V and 8 bases at J, with 13 bases in the middle.

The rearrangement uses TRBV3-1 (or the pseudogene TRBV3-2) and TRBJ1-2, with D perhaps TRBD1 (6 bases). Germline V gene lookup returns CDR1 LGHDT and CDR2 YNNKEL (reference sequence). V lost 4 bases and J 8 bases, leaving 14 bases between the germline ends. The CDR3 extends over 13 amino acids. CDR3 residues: CASSPWGGQGYTF. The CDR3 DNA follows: TGTGCCAGCAGCCCCTGGGGGGGGCAAGGCTACACCTTC.

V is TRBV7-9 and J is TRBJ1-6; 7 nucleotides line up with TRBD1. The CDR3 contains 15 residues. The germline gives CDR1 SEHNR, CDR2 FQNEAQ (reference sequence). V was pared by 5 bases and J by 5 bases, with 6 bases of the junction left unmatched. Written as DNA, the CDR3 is TGTGCCAGCAGCGGGCCCGGGACAGATAATTCACCCCTCCACTTT. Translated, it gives CASSGPGTDNSPLHF.

CDR3 loop: CASSRGQVTNYGYTF. The CDR3 region has the DNA TGTGCCAGCAGCAGGGGACAGGTTACCAACTATGGCTACACCTTC. The V and J genes are TRBV7-9 and TRBJ1-2, with 8 bases identical to TRBD1. V dropped 5 bases and J dropped 2; count of bases not matched to a gene: 7. Germline-derived CDR1 and CDR2 are SEHNR and FQNEAQ (reference sequence). This CDR3 has 15 residues. The full variable domain, its missing parts supplied by reference TRBV7-9 and TRBJ1-2, is DTGVSQNPRHKITKRGQNVTFRCDPISEHNRLYWYRQTLGQGPEFLTYFQNEAQLEKSRLLSDRFSAERPKGSFSTLEIQRTEQGDSAMYLCASSRGQVTNYGYTFGSGTRLTVV.

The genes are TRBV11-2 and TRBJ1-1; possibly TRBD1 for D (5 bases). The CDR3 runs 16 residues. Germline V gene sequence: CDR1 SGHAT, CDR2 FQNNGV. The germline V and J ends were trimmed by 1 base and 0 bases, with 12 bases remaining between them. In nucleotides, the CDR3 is TGTGCCAGCAGCTTAGGCCGGTGGGGGGTGAACACTGAAGCTTTCTTT. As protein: CASSLGRWGVNTEAFF.

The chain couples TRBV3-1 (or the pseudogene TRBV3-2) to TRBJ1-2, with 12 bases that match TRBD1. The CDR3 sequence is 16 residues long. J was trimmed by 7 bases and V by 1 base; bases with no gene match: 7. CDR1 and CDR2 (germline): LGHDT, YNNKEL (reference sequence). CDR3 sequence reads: CASSQVPGQGASGYTF. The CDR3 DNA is TGTGCCAGCAGCCAAGTTCCGGGACAGGGGGCTAGTGGCTACACCTTC.

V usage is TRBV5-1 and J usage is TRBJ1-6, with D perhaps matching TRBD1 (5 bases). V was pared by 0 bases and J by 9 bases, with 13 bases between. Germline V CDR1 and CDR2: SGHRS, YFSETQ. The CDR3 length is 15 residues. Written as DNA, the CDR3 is TGCGCCAGCAGCTTGGGCGGGACTGTGGCTTCACCCCTCCACTTT. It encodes CASSLGGTVASPLHF.